The T cell receptor (beta chain) described here comes from a study of response to subunit inactivated influenza vaccine (dated by TCRdb to the late 2010s). For context, the study as a whole: Deep quantitative profiling of the T cell receptor repertoire was used in the study to follow responses to a trivalent subunit inactivated influenza vaccine. Results the study describes overall, beyond this receptor: It was suggested by the authors that each seasonal influenza vaccination may recruit only a limited number of new T cells.

Libraries were built with RT-PCR. Reads for this sample came from an Illumina HiSeq 2500. Using fastp trimming at Q25 and MiXCR clonotype assembly, TCRdb reanalyzed the public sequencing data and kept in-frame beta chains. Identical CDR3 proteins give one entry, which carries the most common genes and DNA. The sample includes around 320,000 distinct CDR3 sequences, with about 20% observed a single time. The ten largest clones add up to around 10% of the sample. CDR1 and CDR2 were assigned from the germline V gene as SGHTA and FQGNSA. The CDR3 runs 17 residues from the cysteine to the phenylalanine. The only DNA kept is the CDR3, 51 bases in frame from the first base. Here V drops 2 bases and J drops 5 bases, and the junction holds 11 bases not matched to any gene. Turning to this clonotype: It lacks a known antigen. No quality values exist for individual bases; no much larger clone is one base distant.

The V and J segments used are TRBV7-2 and TRBJ2-1, and TRBD2 matches 8 of the central bases. The material sequenced was PBMCs from blood, taken about 20 months after vaccination. This sequence was found in a man aged 45-69 years who received an inactivated influenza vaccine. Donor details come from another sample of the same person, matched by shared clones. In nucleotide form, the sequence is TGTGCCAGCAGCTTAATGTTTGCTAGCGGGTACCACAATGAGCAGTTCTTC. The resulting protein is CASSLMFASGYHNEQFF. This CDR3, with the reference TRBV7-2 and TRBJ2-1 proteins standing in past its ends, gives the full variable domain GAGVSQSPSNKVTEKGKDVELRCDPISGHTALYWYRQSLGQGLEFLIYFQGNSAPDKSGLPSDRFSAERTGGSVSTLTIQRTQQEDSAVYLCASSLMFASGYHNEQFFGPGTRLTVL.